Included here is one T cell receptor (beta chain) sequence, with context. What it binds is not known. CDR1 and CDR2 (germline): DFQATT, SNEGSKA (reference sequence). V was trimmed by 1 base and J by 3 bases, leaving 11 bases between them. The CDR3 sequence is 14 residues long. The sample belongs to a study of T cells in Graves' hyperthyroidism and ophthalmopathy. Amplified regions were TCR beta CDR3 sequences from RNA transcripts. The TCR CDR3 first-round RT-PCR relied on the HTBI primer set. TCRdb re-derived calls from the multiplex PCR reads in MiXCR, one entry per CDR3 protein. The sample yields a few hundred thousand distinct CDR3 sequences, 16% seen once. Overall study findings and caveats: The model's output predicted ophthalmopathy at a median of 6.5 months prior to onset. Most thyroid clonotypes expanded above 0.001 appeared in blood too.

Pregnant or lactating patients were excluded, as were those with uncontrolled infection or other autoimmune disease. Fresh peripheral blood, around 11 ml of it, supplied the PBMCs. Sample: blood. The rearrangement uses TRBV20-1 and TRBJ2-3; D possibly corresponds to TRBD2 (7 bases). The sequence came from a woman aged 40 to 49 with Graves' ophthalmopathy. The CDR3 reads CSARGEGGTDTQYF. As DNA, the CDR3 is TGCAGTGCTAGAGGGGAGGGGGGGACAGATACGCAGTATTTT.